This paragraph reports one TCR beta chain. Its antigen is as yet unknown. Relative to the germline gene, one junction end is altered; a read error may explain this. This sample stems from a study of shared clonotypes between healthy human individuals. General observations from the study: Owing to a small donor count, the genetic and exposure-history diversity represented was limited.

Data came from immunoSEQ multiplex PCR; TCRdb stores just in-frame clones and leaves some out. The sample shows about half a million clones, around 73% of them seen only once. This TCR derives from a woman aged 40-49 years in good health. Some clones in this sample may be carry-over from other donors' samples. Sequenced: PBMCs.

The CDR3 here is CASSLESGQHSGNIIYF. In DNA, the CDR3 is TGTGCCAGCAGCTTAGAGTCGGGACAGCACTCTGGAAACATCATATATTTT. This rearrangement joins TRBV7-2 to TRBJ1-3, with TRBD1 identical over 7 bases. This CDR3 has 17 residues. CDR1 and CDR2 (germline): SGHTA, FQGNSA.